The 8 T cell receptor beta chains below come from one sample, sequenced in a study of blood T cell repertoires in COVID-19 (TCRdb year 2020). Libraries were made using the immunoSEQ multiplex PCR assay. As stored in TCRdb, this immuneACCESS dataset retains in-frame rearrangements with V and J assigned. A fraction of the clones does not appear; measured against another copy, unresolved V genes explain less than half of the discrepancy, and the remainder lacks a known reason. In this sample the table shows 150,000 to 200,000 clones, around 86% of which occur a single time. The top ten clonotypes cover 7% to 10% of the sample. Sequences were obtained from peripheral blood. The receptors were sampled from a man over 45 with active or convalescent COVID-19.

This chain connects TRBV18 to TRBJ2-1; 10 bases align to TRBD1. J was trimmed by 3 bases and V by 4 bases; bases with no gene match: 6. The CDR3 runs 16 residues. Germline CDR1 reads KGHSH; CDR2 reads LQKENI. The CDR3 nucleotides read TGTGCCAGCTCACAAGAATGGACAGGGGGCTACAATGAGCAGTTCTTC. This codes for CASSQEWTGGYNEQFF. The full variable domain, rest sourced from reference TRBV18 and TRBJ2-1, is NAGVMQNPRHLVRRRGQEARLRCSPMKGHSHVYWYRQLPEEGLKFMVYLQKENIIDESGMPKERFSAEFPKEGPSILRIQQVVRGDSAAYFCASSQEWTGGYNEQFFGPGTRLTVL.

The chain carries TRBV30 and TRBJ1-2; the match to TRBD1 covers 11 bases. The CDR3 spans 13 residues. Germline V CDR1 and CDR2: GTSNPN, SVGIG (reference sequence). V shed 3 bases, J shed 8 bases, and the junction held 5 bases outside the gene matches. The CDR3 coding sequence is TGTGCCTGGAGCGGACAGGGGGCGCGGGGCTACACCTTC. Its translation: CAWSGQGARGYTF. Variable domain in full (rest from reference TRBV30 and TRBJ1-2): SQTIHQWPATLVQPVGSPLSLECTVEGTSNPNLYWYRQAAGRGLQLLFYSVGIGQISSEVPQNLSASRPQDRQFILSSKKLLLSDSGFYLCAWSGQGARGYTFGSGTRLTVV.

The chain uses TRBV7-2 and TRBJ2-5, with TRBD1 identical over 8 bases. Germline CDR1 reads SGHTA; CDR2 reads FQGNSA. V shed 3 bases, J shed 9 bases, and the junction held 6 bases outside the gene matches. The CDR3 contains 13 residues. As DNA, the CDR3 is TGTGCCAGCAGCTTGACAGGGGTGAGGTCCCAGTACTTC. This sequence encodes CASSLTGVRSQYF.

This sequence joins TRBV25-1 and TRBJ2-2, with 7 bases matching TRBD2. Germline CDR1 and CDR2: MGHDK and SYGVNS. This CDR3 is built from 17 residues. The trim removed 2 bases at V and 1 base at J, leaving 7 bases unmatched. The CDR3, as DNA: TGTGCCAGCAGTGAAGGCTCTAGCGGAGGGAACACCGGGGAGCTGTTTTTT. It is translated as CASSEGSSGGNTGELFF. The full variable domain, its missing parts supplied by reference TRBV25-1 and TRBJ2-2, is EADIYQTPRYLVIGTGKKITLECSQTMGHDKMYWYQQDPGMELHLIHYSYGVNSTEKGDLSSESTVSRIRTEHFPLTLESARPSHTSQYLCASSEGSSGGNTGELFFGEGSRLTVL.

This CDR3 is CASSLRDRDYEQYF. DNA for the CDR3: TGCGCCAGCAGCCTCCGGGACAGGGACTACGAGCAGTACTTC. This sequence joins TRBV5-1 and TRBJ2-7; 9 bases match TRBD1. Germline CDR1 is SGHRS and CDR2 is YFSETQ. The ends lost 4 bases at V and 3 bases at J; junction bases unmatched: 5. The CDR3 consists of 14 residues. The full variable domain, rest sourced from reference TRBV5-1 and TRBJ2-7, is KAGVTQTPRYLIKTRGQQVTLSCSPISGHRSVSWYQQTPGQGLQFLFEYFSETQRNKGNFPGRFSGRQFSNSRSEMNVSTLELGDSALYLCASSLRDRDYEQYFGPGTRLTVT.

The rearrangement uses TRBV5-4 and TRBJ2-1; 12 bases align to TRBD2. This CDR3 region has 16 residues. Germline loops: CDR1 SGHNT, CDR2 YYREEE (reference sequence). V shed 4 bases and J 5 bases; nucleotides not matched to a gene: 7. CDR3: CASSTRLAGEDNEQFF. In nucleotides, the CDR3 is TGTGCCAGCAGCACAAGACTAGCGGGAGAGGACAATGAGCAGTTCTTC.

This clone was observed a single time. The chain joins TRBV30 to TRBJ2-1, with D perhaps TRBD2 (6 bases). Trimming cost V 1 base and J 5 bases, with 12 bases left between them. Per the germline V gene, CDR1 is GTSNPN and CDR2 is SVGIG (reference sequence). This CDR3 has 14 amino acids. This CDR3 reads CAWSAGVGDNEQFF. The CDR3 DNA follows: TGTGCCTGGAGTGCGGGAGTGGGGGACAATGAGCAGTTCTTC.

The chain joins TRBV11-3 to TRBJ2-7, with TRBD2 as a possible D gene (6 bases). Germline CDR1 and CDR2: SGHNT and YENEEA. The CDR3 has 12 residues. V lost 9 bases and J lost 6, with 15 bases in between. This CDR3 reads CASGRGEGEQYF. CDR3 nucleotides: TGTGCCAGTGGGCGGGGAGAAGGCGAGCAGTACTTC.